The 3 T cell receptor beta chains below all came from one sample that was sequenced in a study of T cells in Graves' hyperthyroidism and ophthalmopathy. RNA transcripts gave rise to amplified TCR beta CDR3 regions. Initially, a first-round RT-PCR of the TCR CDR3 employed the HTBI primer set. TCRdb re-called the multiplex PCR reads with MiXCR, one entry per CDR3 protein. The table shows fewer than 900,000 distinct CDR3 sequences, with less than 20% occurring only once. Sequencing used blood. The receptors shown here come from a man between 18 and 29 years old with Graves' hyperthyroidism.

With regard to this clonotype: One base away lies a much larger clone, so this may be a sequencing read error. The chain couples TRBV11-1 to TRBJ2-1; 10 positions agree with TRBD1. The CDR3 is 15 amino acids. The ends lost 3 bases at V and 10 bases at J; junction bases unmatched: 9. The germline V gene encodes CDR1 SGHAT and CDR2 FQDESV (reference sequence). CDR3 coding DNA: TGTGCCAGCAGCTTCCCAGGGACAGGGGCGATCGAGCAGTTCTTC. This codes for CASSFPGTGAIEQFF.

There are a few counts of this clonotype. The rearrangement uses TRBV19 and TRBJ1-1; D not certain. The germline V gene encodes CDR1 LNHDA and CDR2 SQIVND (reference sequence). Between the trimmed V and J ends, which lost 3 bases and 1 base, there was a span of 18 bases. CDR3 length: 17 residues. The DNA of the CDR3 is TGTGCCAGTAGTATGTCCCCCCAACAGTTGAAGAACACTGAAGCTTTCTTT. This encodes CASSMSPQQLKNTEAFF.

In this sample, this clonotype turned up many times. This chain links TRBV28 with TRBJ1-5; D gene unclear. CDR1 and CDR2 from the germline V gene are MDHEN and SYDVKM. The V gene lost 7 bases and the J gene lost 1 base, with 14 bases spanning the gap. The CDR3 totals 15 residues. The CDR3 sequence is CASTAGSGSNQPQHF. CDR3 sequence (DNA): TGTGCCAGCACGGCGGGGTCGGGGAGCAATCAGCCCCAGCATTTT.